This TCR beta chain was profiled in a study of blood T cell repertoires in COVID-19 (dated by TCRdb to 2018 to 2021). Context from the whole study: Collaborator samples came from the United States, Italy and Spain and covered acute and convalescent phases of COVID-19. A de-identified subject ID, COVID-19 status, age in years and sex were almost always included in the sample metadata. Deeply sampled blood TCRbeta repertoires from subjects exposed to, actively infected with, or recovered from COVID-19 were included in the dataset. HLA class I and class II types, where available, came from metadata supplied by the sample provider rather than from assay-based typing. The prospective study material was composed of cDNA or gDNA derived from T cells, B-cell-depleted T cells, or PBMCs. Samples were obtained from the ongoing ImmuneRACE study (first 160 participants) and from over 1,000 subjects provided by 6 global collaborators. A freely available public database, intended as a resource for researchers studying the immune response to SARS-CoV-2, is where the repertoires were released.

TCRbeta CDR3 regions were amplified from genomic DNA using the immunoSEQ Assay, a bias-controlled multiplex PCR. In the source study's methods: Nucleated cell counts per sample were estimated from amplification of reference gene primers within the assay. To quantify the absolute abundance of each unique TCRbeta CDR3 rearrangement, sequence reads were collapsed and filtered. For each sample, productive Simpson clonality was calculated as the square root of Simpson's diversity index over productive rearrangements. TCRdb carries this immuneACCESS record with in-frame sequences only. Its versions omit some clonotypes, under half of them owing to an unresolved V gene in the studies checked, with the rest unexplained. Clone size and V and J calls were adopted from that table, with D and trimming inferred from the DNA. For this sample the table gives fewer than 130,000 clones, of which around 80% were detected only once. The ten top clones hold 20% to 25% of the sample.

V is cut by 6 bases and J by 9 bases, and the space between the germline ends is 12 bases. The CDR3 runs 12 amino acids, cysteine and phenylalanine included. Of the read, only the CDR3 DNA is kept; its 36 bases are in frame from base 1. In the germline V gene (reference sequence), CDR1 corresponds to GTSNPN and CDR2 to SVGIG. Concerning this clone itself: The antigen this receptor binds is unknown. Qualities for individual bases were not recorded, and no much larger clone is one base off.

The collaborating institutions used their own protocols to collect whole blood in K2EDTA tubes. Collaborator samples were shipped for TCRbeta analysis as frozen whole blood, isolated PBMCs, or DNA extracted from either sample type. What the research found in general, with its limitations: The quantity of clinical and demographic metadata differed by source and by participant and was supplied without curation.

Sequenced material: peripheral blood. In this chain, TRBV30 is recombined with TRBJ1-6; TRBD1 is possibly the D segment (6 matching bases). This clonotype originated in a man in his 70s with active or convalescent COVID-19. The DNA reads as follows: TGTGCCTGTACAGGGCTGGGTTCACCCCTCCACTTT. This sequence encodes CACTGLGSPLHF.